This T cell receptor (beta chain) was obtained from a study of human T cells and chemical hapten exposure. In TCRdb, the RACE reads were re-called with MiXCR into one record per CDR3 protein. Counted here are 300,000 to 450,000 distinct CDR3 sequences, 4% to 5.5% occurring once; the ten biggest clones make up around 2.3%. Time point specified: patch test 1, 2 weeks after DPC sensitization. The treatment here: therapeutic diphenylcyclopropenone sensitization with weekly scalp DPC. The drawing of blood occurred before each patch test was applied. In this sample, this clonotype turned up a few times. The V gene end was trimmed by 3 bases and the J gene end by 0 bases; junction bases not matched to a gene: 3. This CDR3 comprises 16 residues. Germline CDR1 and CDR2: ENHRY and SYGVKD.

The source is a woman aged 50 to 60 with alopecia areata. Some clones in this sample may be carry-over from other donors' samples. The rearrangement uses TRBV10-3 and TRBJ2-3; 10 bases match TRBD2. The sample in question was whole blood, obtained in connection with sensitization to the hapten diphenylcyclopropenone (DPC). CDR3 region: CAISDLLAGSTDTQYF. CDR3 DNA: TGTGCCATCAGTGATCTACTAGCGGGAAGCACAGATACGCAGTATTTT.